This T cell receptor (beta chain) derives from a study of blood T cell repertoires in COVID-19. Study as a whole: Researchers got acute and convalescent COVID-19 samples from the United States, Italy and Spain. In each case, the material was cDNA or gDNA derived from T cells, B-cell-depleted T cells, or PBMCs.

V lost 9 bases and J lost 1, with 10 bases in between. This CDR3 is built from 13 residues. CDR1 ENHRY and CDR2 SYGVKD come from the germline V gene. In the source study's methods: Reference gene primer amplification yielded estimated nucleated cell counts. Data came from immunoSEQ multiplex PCR; TCRdb stores just in-frame clones and leaves some out. That table furnishes V, J and clone size, whereas the DNA furnished D and trimming. The sample yields about 180,000 clones, 70% to 90% seen once. This clone was counted once. Material for sequencing was peripheral blood. This chain uses TRBV10-3 with TRBJ1-3, with D uncertain. The receptor was isolated from a human donor with active or convalescent COVID-19. The donor label of this sample is uncertain. The CDR3 region is CAMSTGSGNTIYF. In DNA, the CDR3 is TGTGCCATGTCGACGGGGTCTGGAAACACCATATATTTT.